The 2 T cell receptor beta chains below all came from one sample that was sequenced in a study of memory B cells and T cells in multiple sclerosis (dated by TCRdb to 2017 to 2018). No antigen is known for these receptors. After CFSE-labeled PBMCs were cultured without any stimulus, the autoproliferating (CFSEdim) and non-proliferating (CFSEhi) T cell fractions were each sequenced on their own. A total of about 5x10^7 CFSE-labeled PBMCs were cultured for less than 8 days without stimulus, and replicate wells were then pooled. Libraries were prepared through the immunoSEQ multiplex PCR assay. Held by TCRdb, this immuneACCESS table contains in-frame sequences only and omits some clones. Under half of the omission traces to an unresolved V gene where checked; the cause of the rest is unknown. Counted in this sample were roughly 30,000 clones; 86% of them appeared once. The ten largest clones add up to less than 3% of the sample.

The sequencing input was PBMCs from blood kept in culture. The receptor source for this set is a human donor with multiple sclerosis.

This clone was counted once. The chain has TRBV2 and TRBJ2-1, with D hard to call. V was trimmed by 4 bases and J by 6 bases, leaving 7 bases between them. CDR1 and CDR2 (germline): SNHLY, FYNNEI. This CDR3 is 12 amino acids long. In DNA, the CDR3 is TGTGCCAGCAGTGGGGATAGCAATGAGCAGTTCTTC. Protein product: CASSGDSNEQFF.

This clone was counted a single time. The rearrangement joins TRBV6-1 to TRBJ1-5; TRBD1 might be the D (6 bases). The CDR3 totals 15 residues. Trimming took off 5 bases at V and 6 bases at J, with 17 bases between the two ends. The germline CDR1 and CDR2 sequences are MNHNS and SASEGT. CDR3 bases: TGTGCCAGCAGTCCCCGTCAGGGGTCTCGTCAGCCCCAGCATTTT. Protein product: CASSPRQGSRQPQHF.